The clone carrying this TCR beta chain was detected ten times or more. This sample was taken from a study of blood T cell repertoires in COVID-19. Study-wide background: Acute and convalescent COVID-19 samples came from the United States, Italy and Spain. From T cells, B-cell-depleted T cells, or PBMCs came the material, which was cDNA or gDNA.

As handled by the study authors: Nucleated cell counts were estimated from reference gene primer amplification. Using immunoSEQ multiplex PCR, the repertoire was profiled, and TCRdb retains in-frame clones only, with some absent. V, J and clone size are those of that table, while D and trimming were read from the DNA. Of roughly 90,000 clones in the sample, around three quarters were seen once. The sequenced material came from peripheral blood. The receptor comes from a woman aged 70-85 years with acute or convalescent COVID-19.

The CDR3 sequence: CASSVRGREGLNEQYF. CDR3 nucleotides: TGTGCCAGCAGCGTAAGGGGGCGGGAGGGCCTGAACGAGCAGTACTTC. This chain joins TRBV9 and TRBJ2-7, with 9 bases that match TRBD2. Germline assignment: CDR1 SGDLS and CDR2 YYNGEE. The V and J ends lost 1 base and 5 bases, in that order; junction bases with no gene match: 10. This CDR3 is 16 amino acids long.